The present T cell receptor (beta chain) was sequenced within a study of beta chain features in type 1 diabetes. Study as a whole: Cells sorted and examined across all samples totaled over 95 million.

Every bit of the isolated RNA underwent reverse transcription, so sequencing read expressed TCRB transcripts. Assay used: immunoSEQ multiplex PCR; TCRdb lists only in-frame clones, some missing. The table records 500,000 to 650,000 clones, around 12% of them present only once. In the case of this clone: Its antigen is still unknown.

This CDR3 is built from 12 residues. Trimming took 9 bases from V and 1 from J, leaving 8 bases between them. The germline gives CDR1 LGHNA, CDR2 YSLEER. Regarding the study as a whole: Type 1 diabetes patients had TCRB CDR3s that were shorter (moderately but significantly so) in all four CD4+ subsets.

The receptor's source is a man aged 30-40 years with type 1 diabetes. Sequenced: naive CD4+ T cells from blood. The chain employs TRBV4-3 and TRBJ2-3; D is uncertain. The CDR3 sequence is CASRRGTDTQYF. Written as DNA, the CDR3 is TGCGCCAGTCGGAGAGGCACAGATACGCAGTATTTT.